This TCR beta chain was recorded in a study of beta chain features in type 1 diabetes (dated by TCRdb to 2017 to 2018). Turning to the overall study: Mean age, gender distribution, total cell number and subset yield did not differ between patients and healthy donors. A total of roughly 100 million sorted cells were examined across all samples, and the number of cells per subset was strongly correlated with RNA yield. The study compared the TCRB repertoires of sorted circulating CD4+ T cell subsets in recently diagnosed type 1 diabetes patients with those in matched healthy donors. Regulatory and stem cell-like memory subsets were obtained from only 8 patients and about 8 healthy donors, while naive and central memory subsets were obtained from all 30 or so donors.

In its sample, this clone was seen a few times. It lacks a known antigen. No base quality values were provided; no much bigger clone lies one nucleotide off. The CDR3 spans 16 residues, from the cysteine through the phenylalanine. The sequence is cut down to CDR3 DNA, 48 bases in frame from base 1. CDR1 and CDR2, per the germline V gene, are MNHEY and SVGAGI. After removal of 2 bases from V and 5 bases from J, the junction retains 10 bases not matched to a gene. From each donor, a single peripheral blood sample of about 110 mL on average was drawn into heparinised tubes. Naive, central memory, regulatory and stem cell-like memory CD4+ T cells were sorted on a BD FACSAria II using a panel including CD45RO, CCR7, CD25, CD127, CD95 and CD27. A purity above 95% was achieved for all sorted populations. Right away, PBMCs were isolated by Lymphoprep density gradient centrifugation and were stained directly, with no culture step. So that batch effects would be minimized, each experiment stained and sorted samples in pairs, pairing one healthy donor with one patient.

The High Capacity cDNA Reverse Transcription Kit was used to reverse transcribe all of the isolated RNA, meaning that expressed TCRB transcripts were what got sequenced. Deep immunoSEQ sequencing was performed on naive, central memory and regulatory T cell samples, with an average of around 3.4 million total reads per sample. Sorted cells were lysed in RLT buffer, and RNA was extracted using DNase-treated RNeasy Micro or Mini kits according to cell number. Each cell subset was processed separately to prevent cross-contamination, with patient and healthy donor samples processed together. The immunoSEQ multiplex PCR was used to amplify TCRB sequences from cDNA, yielding 87-bp fragments that span the CDR3 region. The amplicons were sequenced using the Illumina HiSeq platform. As for how the authors treated the data: Synthetic template baselines were used to correct PCR bias computationally, reads within Hamming distance 2 were collapsed together, and singletons that could not be merged were discarded. By aligning reads against IMGT, V, D and J genes, CDR3 length, and insertions or deletions at six rearrangement sites were assigned. Within each subset, clonotype counts were normalized to sorted cell number, after which true diversity and Gini coefficients were computed with the tcR R package. Repertoire sharing was quantified using the overlap coefficient calculated on TCRB nucleotide sequences. Out-of-frame TCRB sequences from naive cells were analyzed as a proxy for the pre-selection repertoire. TCRdb mirrors the immuneACCESS table, restricted to in-frame sequences. Some clones are absent from its copies; in checked studies, under half trace to an unresolved V gene, and the reason for the others is unknown. From that table come the V and J calls and clone size; the DNA was used to work out D and trimming. This sample lists some 250,000 clones; around 13% were detected once. The ten largest clones add up to almost 0.02% of the sample.

General study outcomes and caveats: PCR might favor shorter templates, but patient and control samples were amplified and corrected together, so any skew would affect both groups equally. Naive, central memory and regulatory TCRB repertoires appeared to be more alike among patients than among healthy donors. HLA sub-analyses involved small numbers of individuals, so any influence of HLA type on TCRB rearrangement remained unresolved. At VDJ recombination sites, patients with type 1 diabetes made fewer insertions and deleted more nucleotides, a pattern implying thymic rearrangement abnormalities. Sequencing cDNA rather than genomic DNA could over-represent highly expressing activated cells, although activation and CD3 levels did not differ between groups. Type 1 diabetes patients showed a moderate but significant shortening of TCRB CDR3 length in all four CD4+ subsets.

The source material was naive CD4+ T cells from blood. The cell subset or site label, read with the paper, signifies: true naive CD4+ T cells. The sequence derives from a man under 40 with type 1 diabetes. In this chain, TRBV6-5 is recombined with TRBJ1-2; TRBD1 agrees with 8 junctional bases. The DNA sequence follows: TGTGCCAGCAGTTACGGAGGGCAGGGGGCTAGATATGGCTACACCTTC. Translated, this is CASSYGGQGARYGYTF.